The TCR beta chain described here comes from a study of CD8 T cells in ankylosing spondylitis. This clonotype was picked up many times. Its antigen is as yet unknown. Generation of TCR beta libraries employed quantitative 5'-RACE incorporating molecular barcodes. TCRdb used MiXCR to reprocess the 5' RACE reads, holding one entry per CDR3 protein. The data show 150,000 to 200,000 distinct CDR3 sequences, roughly 13% seen once. Findings and limits, study-wide: A CD8+ phenotype characterized the disease-linked clones, which were relatively rare in peripheral blood. From matched ankylosing spondylitis synovial fluid, disease-linked clones were reportedly recovered at significantly enriched levels. One TCR beta motif, made up of seven to nine highly homologous variants, appeared characteristic of ankylosing spondylitis blood.

This CDR3 contains 13 residues. Germline CDR1 reads SEHNR; CDR2 reads FQNEAQ (reference sequence). The ends were cut back, 5 bases at V and 3 bases at J, with 8 bases in the middle. V gene TRBV7-9 combines with J gene TRBJ2-1, with D hard to call. The source of this sequence is a female donor with ankylosing spondylitis or in good health (not recorded which). The sequencing input was blood, either unsorted or a sorted T cell fraction (not recorded which). Here the CDR3 reads CASSPDIYNEQFF. DNA for the CDR3: TGTGCCAGCAGCCCCGACATCTACAATGAGCAGTTCTTC.